This T cell receptor (beta chain) emerged from a study of PD-1 blockade in classical Hodgkin lymphoma. Every patient relapsed after autologous stem cell transplantation, and brentuximab vedotin exposure varied. Assay: immunoSEQ multiplex PCR; the TCRdb copy retains only in-frame clones and omits some. Among 45,000 to 55,000 clones listed, 73% were seen once. The trim removed 4 bases at V and 5 bases at J, leaving 7 bases unmatched. Germline V gene sequence: CDR1 GTSNPN, CDR2 SVGIG (reference sequence). The CDR3 spans 13 residues. J is TRBJ2-5 and V is TRBV30, with TRBD2 matching over 7 bases. The clonotype comes from a human donor with classical Hodgkin lymphoma. The input for sequencing was peripheral blood mononuclear cells (PBMCs), taken before the second cycle of nivolumab. CDR3 DNA sequence: TGTGCCTGGATGAATGGAGCGGGGGAGACCCAGTACTTC. Residues: CAWMNGAGETQYF.